The 24 T cell receptor beta chains listed next were all sequenced from one sample in a study of CD8 T cells in ankylosing spondylitis. General observations from the study: Within ankylosing spondylitis blood, a TCR beta motif made up of eight or nine highly homologous variants appeared to be characteristic.

MiXCR, applied by TCRdb to the 5' RACE reads, yields one record per CDR3 protein. The data show around 770,000 distinct CDR3 sequences, 12% seen once. Antigens for these TCRs are unknown. Sequencing was done on a sample of blood, either unsorted or a sorted T cell fraction (not recorded which). These receptors were taken from a male donor with ankylosing spondylitis.

The chain is built from TRBV20-1 and TRBJ2-5; 8 bases align to TRBD2. V shed 6 bases, J shed 4 bases, and the junction held 7 bases outside the gene matches. CDR3 length equals 13 residues. The V gene's germline CDR1 is DFQATT and CDR2 SNEGSKA (reference sequence). The CDR3 spells CSASRGGVETQYF. The CDR3 nucleotides read TGCAGTGCCAGTCGGGGGGGCGTAGAGACCCAGTACTTC.

This clonotype occurred a few times. The junction shows a germline mismatch at one end, possibly a read error. The V and J genes are TRBV7-7 and TRBJ2-3, with 7 nucleotides matching TRBD2. The CDR3 covers 16 residues. Germline CDR1 is SSHAT and CDR2 is FNYEAQ (reference sequence). CDR3 DNA sequence: TGTGCTAGCAGCTTAAGTCTAGCGGATAGCACAGATACGCAGTATTTT. This encodes CASSLSLADSTDTQYF.

This clonotype showed up just a few times. This sequence joins TRBV2 and TRBJ2-5; no firm D call. V lost 4 bases and J lost 0, with 6 bases in between. Germline-derived CDR1 and CDR2 are SNHLY and FYNNEI. This CDR3 contains 13 residues. The CDR3 bases are TGTGCCAGCAGTGTAAGACACCAAGAGACCCAGTACTTC. Its translation is CASSVRHQETQYF.

DNA for the CDR3: TGTGCCAGCTCGCCCCCTAGGCCGCTAGCGGGGACCTACGAGCAGTACTTC. It encodes CASSPPRPLAGTYEQYF. The rearrangement links TRBV18 to TRBJ2-7; 9 nucleotides align to TRBD2. Trimming removed 6 bases from V and 2 bases from J; junction bases left unmatched: 14. There are 17 residues in the CDR3. The germline V gene encodes CDR1 KGHSH and CDR2 LQKENI.

This chain connects TRBV25-1 to TRBJ1-2; TRBD1 matches at 7 bases. Losses at the gene ends were 1 base for V and 4 bases for J; bases not matched to a gene: 6. Germline V lookup: CDR1 MGHDK, CDR2 SYGVNS. The CDR3 is made up of 15 amino acids. The CDR3 DNA sequence: TGTGCCAGCAGTGAATCCTCGACAGGGAGCTATGGCTACACCTTC. Residues: CASSESSTGSYGYTF.

The J gene is TRBJ2-2, the V gene TRBV9; D is undetermined. Looked up from germline, CDR1 is SGDLS and CDR2 is YYNGEE. CDR3 length equals 13 residues. The V end was cut by 0 bases, the J end by 5 bases, with 5 bases between. CDR3 in DNA: TGTGCCAGCAGCGTAGGGCCAACCGGGGAGCTGTTTTTT. Protein: CASSVGPTGELFF.

This clonotype was recorded a few times. This rearrangement joins TRBV6-1 to TRBJ2-7, with 9 nucleotides matching TRBD1. This CDR3 contains 15 residues. Looked up from germline, CDR1 is MNHNS and CDR2 is SASEGT. J gave up 3 bases and V 6 bases, and 9 bases lay outside the gene matches. The CDR3 loop reads CASSRDRAMYYEQYF. As DNA, the CDR3 is TGTGCCAGCAGCCGGGACAGGGCTATGTACTACGAGCAGTACTTC.

This clonotype was detected a few times. The CDR3 protein is CASSYLIQGNTEAFF. The CDR3 nucleotides are TGTGCCAGCAGTTATCTGATTCAAGGGAACACTGAAGCTTTCTTT. This sequence joins TRBV6-5 and TRBJ1-1; D remains unclear. The CDR3 spans 15 residues. Trimming removed 3 bases at V and 1 base at J, with 12 bases between. CDR1 is MNHEY and CDR2 is SVGAGI in the germline V gene.

This clonotype was counted only a few times. The genes are TRBV19 and TRBJ1-1; unclear D gene. V lost 3 bases, J lost 2 bases, and 7 bases lay in between. This CDR3 has 13 residues. Germline V lookup: CDR1 LNHDA, CDR2 SQIVND (reference sequence). Written as DNA, the CDR3 is TGTGCCAGTAGTATGGGGTACAACACTGAAGCTTTCTTT. It yields the protein CASSMGYNTEAFF.

The chain employs TRBV20-1 and TRBJ2-4; 10 bases line up with TRBD2. This CDR3 has 14 residues. Germline-derived CDR1 and CDR2 are DFQATT and SNEGSKA (reference sequence). The trim removed 6 bases at V and 1 base at J, leaving 3 bases unmatched. The CDR3 sequence is CSARSGGAKNIQYF. Here the CDR3 DNA reads TGCAGTGCCCGTAGCGGGGGGGCCAAAAACATTCAGTACTTC.

As concerns this clonotype: This may come from a read error, since a much larger clone is one base off. The chain couples TRBV29-1 to TRBJ2-5; TRBD2 aligns across 7 bases. CDR3 length: 14 amino acids. Germline V gene lookup returns CDR1 SQVTM and CDR2 ANQGSEA. Here the CDR3 reads CSVVGREAQATQYF. The DNA for the CDR3 is TGCAGCGTTGTGGGCCGGGAGGCTCAAGCGACCCAGTACTTC.

At least ten counts were recorded for this clonotype. The chain joins TRBV5-1 to TRBJ2-6; D remains ambiguous. This CDR3 is 15 amino acids long. Germline loops: CDR1 SGHRS, CDR2 YFSETQ. The V end lost 5 bases, the J end lost 1 base, and 10 bases lay between the germline ends. The CDR3 protein is CASSSRGSGANVLTF. The CDR3, as DNA: TGCGCCAGCAGTTCTCGCGGTTCTGGGGCCAACGTCCTGACTTTC.

This clonotype turned up a few times. The chain has TRBV20-1 and TRBJ2-1; 8 nucleotides line up with TRBD2. Germline values: CDR1 DFQATT, CDR2 SNEGSKA (reference sequence). CDR3 length equals 18 residues. With 0 bases clipped from V and 4 bases from J, the junction kept 14 bases outside the gene matches. The CDR3 loop is CSAREFSGEGGLYNEQFF. The CDR3 DNA reads as TGCAGTGCTAGAGAATTTAGCGGGGAGGGCGGCCTTTACAATGAGCAGTTCTTC.

V usage is TRBV6-6 and J usage is TRBJ2-5; D gene ambiguous. Trimming cost V 6 bases and J 3 bases, with 8 bases left between them. The CDR3 is 12 residues long. Germline CDR1 MNHNY, CDR2 SVGAGI (reference sequence). CDR3 in amino acids: CASSTSKETQYF. The CDR3, as DNA: TGTGCCAGCAGCACTTCTAAAGAGACCCAGTACTTC.

In this sample, this clonotype turned up a few times. The V call is TRBV29-1, the J call TRBJ2-7; 7 nucleotides line up with TRBD1. The germline V gene has CDR1 SQVTM and CDR2 ANQGSEA. CDR3 length: 15 amino acids. Losses at the gene ends were 0 bases for V and 0 bases for J; bases not matched to a gene: 5. CDR3 protein: CSVEDGRDSSYEQYF. The CDR3 DNA is TGCAGCGTTGAAGATGGCCGGGACAGCTCCTACGAGCAGTACTTC.

This chain links TRBV20-1 with TRBJ2-1; D perhaps matches TRBD2 (11 bases). CDR3 length equals 18 residues. Trimming shortened V by 2 bases and J by 7 bases, and 27 bases separated the two germline ends. CDR1 DFQATT and CDR2 SNEGSKA come from the germline V gene (reference sequence). CDR3 region: CSARKTGGRSGRVNEQFF. CDR3 bases: TGCAGTGCTAGAAAGACAGGGGGCCGTAGCGGGAGGGTAAATGAGCAGTTCTTC.

There are many counts of this clonotype. The rearrangement joins TRBV5-1 to TRBJ2-7; D call uncertain. V was clipped by 0 bases and J by 7 bases, with 11 bases between them. Germline values: CDR1 SGHRS, CDR2 YFSETQ. The CDR3 loop spans 13 amino acids. The CDR3 nucleotides read TGCGCCAGCAGCTTGGAGCGAGCTGAAGAGCAGTACTTC. This gives the protein CASSLERAEEQYF.

DNA of the CDR3: TGCAGTGCTAGAGAGGGATTAGCGAATTACGAGCAGTACTTC. Its protein is CSAREGLANYEQYF. The chain employs TRBV20-1 and TRBJ2-7; weak D call: TRBD2 (5 bases). Germline V CDR1 and CDR2: DFQATT, SNEGSKA (reference sequence). The CDR3 is made up of 14 amino acids. V gave up 0 bases and J gave up 4 bases, with 13 bases separating them.

The chain uses TRBV19 and TRBJ2-3; D not resolved. This CDR3 contains 17 residues. Trimming pared 5 bases from V and 3 bases from J, leaving 21 bases between. CDR1 and CDR2 (germline): LNHDA, SQIVND (reference sequence). The CDR3 is CASSSNLGRWATDTQYF. The DNA for the CDR3 is TGTGCCAGTAGTTCCAACCTGGGAAGGTGGGCGACAGATACGCAGTATTTT. Full variable domain (missing parts from reference TRBV19 and TRBJ2-3): DGGITQSPKYLFRKEGQNVTLSCEQNLNHDAMYWYRQDPGQGLRLIYYSQIVNDFQKGDIAEGYSVSREKKESFPLTVTSAQKNPTAFYLCASSSNLGRWATDTQYFGPGTRLTVL.

This clonotype was found a few times. The chain combines TRBV20-1 with TRBJ1-5, with no clear D. The CDR3 length is 13 residues. CDR1 is DFQATT, CDR2 SNEGSKA, per germline (reference sequence). Here the CDR3 DNA reads TGCGGAGCTTCGCGGGATAGCAATCAGCCCCAGCATTTT. It translates to CGASRDSNQPQHF.

V and J are TRBV29-1 and TRBJ2-5; no firm D call. The CDR3 has 11 residues. Germline V gene lookup returns CDR1 SQVTM and CDR2 ANQGSEA. The CDR3 spells CIISSQETQYF. CDR3 nucleotides: TGCATCATCAGCTCCCAAGAGACCCAGTACTTC.

The V gene is TRBV20-1, the J gene TRBJ2-3, with D unclear. The germline V gene encodes CDR1 DFQATT and CDR2 SNEGSKA (reference sequence). This CDR3 contains 11 residues. The V end was cut by 5 bases, the J end by 6 bases, with 9 bases between. The CDR3 protein is CSASMGDTQYF. CDR3 in DNA: TGCAGTGCTTCCATGGGGGATACGCAGTATTTT.

This clonotype was detected a few times. The chain is built from TRBV9 and TRBJ2-1; a possible D gene is TRBD2 (5 bases). CDR3 size: 15 residues. From germline, CDR1 is SGDLS and CDR2 YYNGEE. V was pared by 4 bases and J by 2 bases, with 13 bases between. Here the CDR3 reads CASSFRELTYNEQFF. Written as DNA, the CDR3 is TGTGCCAGCAGCTTTCGGGAACTAACCTACAATGAGCAGTTCTTC.

This clonotype turned up a few times. This sequence joins TRBV20-1 and TRBJ1-6, with 8 bases matching TRBD1. Losses at the gene ends were 4 bases for V and 15 bases for J; bases not matched to a gene: 5. This CDR3 has 11 amino acids. The germline V gene encodes CDR1 DFQATT and CDR2 SNEGSKA (reference sequence). Here the CDR3 DNA reads TGCAGTGCTAACAGGGGGGAGGTCCTCCACTTT. The encoded protein is CSANRGEVLHF.